The rows below give T cell receptor beta chains drawn from one sample of a study of cytomegalovirus exposure and HLA in healthy donors. The data were produced by immunoSEQ multiplex PCR, yet TCRdb's version contains in-frame clones alone and is incomplete. The data show about 180,000 clones, around three quarters seen once. Sequenced input: PBMCs. Receptors were obtained from a woman aged 25 to 39 in good health and CMV-seropositive. CDR3s include the opening cysteine and the closing phenylalanine or tryptophan. Each record gives: CDR3 DNA, CDR3 protein, J gene, V gene, clone size, D gene. The D gene is left open where the match is weak. Clone sizes are given selectively: once, few, many, or a class where the clone is expanded.

TGTGCCAGCAGCTTCTCCTGGGGACTTAACACTGAAGCTTTCTTT,CASSFSWGLNTEAFF,TRBJ1-1,TRBV5-5,.,.
TGTGCCAGCACTACAGGGTTGACTGGGGCCAACGGCCTGACTTTC,CASTTGLTGANGLTF,TRBJ2-6,TRBV28,few,.
TGTGCCAGCAGTTGGGGCGTACAGGGGGCGATTGGGAACTATGGCTACACCTTC,CASSWGVQGAIGNYGYTF,TRBJ1-2,TRBV28,.,TRBD1
TGCGCCAGCAGCTTGGGACACCCGATCACAGATACGCAGTATTTT,CASSLGHPITDTQYF,TRBJ2-3,TRBV5-1,.,.
TGTGCCAGCAGCCCACCGGGAGTTCTGGCCTACAATGAGCAGTTCTTC,CASSPPGVLAYNEQFF,TRBJ2-1,TRBV28,.,.
TGCGCCAGCAGCCAAGAAACGGGACAGCCCCAGCATTTT,CASSQETGQPQHF,TRBJ1-5,TRBV4-1,.,.
TGTGCCAGCAGTACCACAGGGGGGCCCCAGCATTTT,CASSTTGGPQHF,TRBJ1-5,TRBV9,.,TRBD1
TGTGCCAGCAGCTTCCGGGACAGGGGTCGCGAGCAGTACTTC,CASSFRDRGREQYF,TRBJ2-7,TRBV7-8,.,TRBD1
TGCGCCAGCAGCCGGACAGGGGCCACGAACACCGGGGAGCTGTTTTTT,CASSRTGATNTGELFF,TRBJ2-2,TRBV4-1,medium-sized,TRBD1
TGCGCCAGCAGCAATACAGGGCTGGGGGACGAGCAGTACTTC,CASSNTGLGDEQYF,TRBJ2-7,TRBV5-1,few,.
TGTGCCAGCAGCGTACAGGGGGCTGGTACTGAAGCTTTCTTT,CASSVQGAGTEAFF,TRBJ1-1,TRBV9,.,TRBD1
TGTGCCAGCAGCAAGACCCGGGACAGGGGAAGGTCCAACCCAACCGGGGAGCTGTTTTTT,CASSKTRDRGRSNPTGELFF,TRBJ2-2,TRBV21-1,.,.
TGTGCCAGTAGTACCCTTTCCGGGGGTAGCAATCAGCCCCAGCATTTT,CASSTLSGGSNQPQHF,TRBJ1-5,TRBV19,.,.
TGTGCCATCAGAACCCAACAGGGGTATGCTGGAAACACCATATATTTT,CAIRTQQGYAGNTIYF,TRBJ1-3,TRBV10-3,.,TRBD1
TGTGCCAGCAGCTTAGGGGGGGCAGATACGCAGTATTTT,CASSLGGADTQYF,TRBJ2-3,TRBV7-8,once,.
TGTGCCAGCAGTTTAACGGGGTTGGCCTCCTACGAGCAGTACTTC,CASSLTGLASYEQYF,TRBJ2-7,TRBV28,.,.
TGCGCCAGCAGCCAAGGACTAGCCTCCTCCTACGAGCAGTACTTC,CASSQGLASSYEQYF,TRBJ2-7,TRBV4-3,few,TRBD2
TGTGCCAGCGAGGACAGGGCTGGGTATACTGAAGCTTTCTTT,CASEDRAGYTEAFF,TRBJ1-1,TRBV7-2,.,TRBD1
TGTGCCAGCAGCCAGGACAGGTTTGAAGCTTTCTTT,CASSQDRFEAFF,TRBJ1-1,TRBV7-2,.,TRBD1
TGTGCCAGCAGCCCCCCGACTCCTGACCACGAGCAGTACTTC,CASSPPTPDHEQYF,TRBJ2-7,TRBV9,.,.
TGTGCCAGCAGCCGAACCCGGACACCCGGTTTCTACAATGAGCAGTTCTTC,CASSRTRTPGFYNEQFF,TRBJ2-1,TRBV14,.,.
TGCAGCGCTCGGACAGGGAACACTGAAGCTTTCTTT,CSARTGNTEAFF,TRBJ1-1,TRBV29-1,.,TRBD1
TGTGCCAGCAGCAAAACGGACTCAACATTAATCTTC,CASSKTDSTLIF,TRBJ2-1,TRBV7-2,.,.
TGTGCCAGCAGCGCGGGACCAGCCGTCGATGAGCAGTTCTTC,CASSAGPAVDEQFF,TRBJ2-1,TRBV5-6,.,.
TGTGCCAGCAGCCACGGGCGGGGAGGTAAGGCGCTGACAGATACGCAGTATTTT,CASSHGRGGKALTDTQYF,TRBJ2-3,TRBV11-2,once,.
TGTGCCAGCAGGGCGGGGGGGGTGGATGAGCAGTTCTTC,CASRAGGVDEQFF,TRBJ2-1,TRBV11-2,.,TRBD2
TGTGCCAGTTCCGACGGGGTGAATAATTCACCCCTCCACTTT,CASSDGVNNSPLHF,TRBJ1-6,TRBV28,.,.
TGTGCCAGCAGCCCAGGACAGGGTAAGGATGGCTACACCTTC,CASSPGQGKDGYTF,TRBJ1-2,TRBV28,.,TRBD1